The 3 T cell receptor beta chains in this list originate from one sample, sequenced in a study of CD8 T cells in ankylosing spondylitis (dated by TCRdb to about 2017). Library method: 5' RACE. TCRdb names Illumina HiSeq 2500 as the instrument used. TCRdb itself trimmed the public reads at Q25 with fastp, ran MiXCR and retained productive beta chains. When rows share a CDR3 protein, they turn into one entry using the most common DNA and genes. The sample yields 300,000 to 350,000 distinct CDR3 sequences; about 15% were counted once. The top ten constitute approximately 0.99% of the sample. The source material was blood, either unsorted or a sorted T cell fraction (not recorded which). The receptor set was obtained from a male donor with ankylosing spondylitis or in good health (not recorded which).

The chain has TRBV11-2 and TRBJ2-5; D is possibly TRBD1 or TRBD2 (7 bases each). CDR3 size: 18 residues. Trimming stripped 5 bases from V and 5 bases from J, with 27 bases between. Per germline, CDR1 SGHAT and CDR2 FQNNGV. The chain's CDR3 is CASSPGGERGFSLETQYF. The CDR3, as DNA: TGTGCCAGCAGCCCAGGGGGGGAGAGGGGGTTTAGTTTGGAGACCCAGTACTTC.

This clonotype has a count of ten or more. The gene calls are TRBV5-1 and TRBJ2-5; tentatively, D is TRBD1 or TRBD2 (5 bases each). The CDR3 runs to 14 residues. V was pared by 4 bases and J by 2 bases, with 12 bases between. CDR1 is SGHRS, CDR2 YFSETQ, per germline. The CDR3 region has the DNA TGCGCCAGCAGCCCGTTGGGACGGCAAGAGACCCAGTACTTC. The encoded protein is CASSPLGRQETQYF.

The rearrangement links TRBV15 to TRBJ2-2; either TRBD1 or TRBD2 may fit D (5 bases each). The CDR3 has 14 amino acids. Trimming stripped 0 bases from V and 7 bases from J, with 9 bases between. The V gene's germline CDR1 is LNHNV and CDR2 YYDKDF (reference sequence). CDR3 loop: CATSRDWGNGELFF. CDR3 bases: TGTGCCACCAGCAGAGATTGGGGGAACGGGGAGCTGTTTTTT.